The TCR beta chain under discussion was sequenced for a study of T cells after yellow fever vaccination. Study-wide background: When fractions had low cell numbers, they were prepared with SMART-Seq v4 Ultra Low Input. Overall study results and limits: Secondary responses were weaker yet peaked faster, day 5 versus 15. CD4 and CD8 compartments shared a small share of clonotypes.

This clonotype was found many times. The V gene lost 0 bases and the J gene lost 9 bases, with 8 bases spanning the gap. The CDR3 extends over 12 amino acids. Germline V lookup: CDR1 SGHRS, CDR2 YFSETQ. The TCR cDNA carried a universal primer site and UMIs from 5'RACE template switching. TCRdb passed the 5' RACE reads through MiXCR, listing each CDR3 protein once. The table includes some 80,000 distinct CDR3 sequences, about 14% detected once. The chain is built from TRBV5-1 and TRBJ2-3; weak D call: TRBD2 (6 bases). The specimen was CD8+ T cells not binding an NS4B(214-222) dextramer, sorted from PBMCs, collected roughly 20 days after the first yellow fever vaccination. The TCR comes from a young man who received the YFV17D yellow fever vaccine. The CDR3 reads CASSLGGDTQYF. The DNA of the CDR3 is TGCGCCAGCAGCTTGGGGGGGGACACGCAGTATTTT.